This T cell receptor beta chain came from a study of shared clonotypes between healthy human individuals. Study results and caveats: Researchers sampled blood only, noting tissue repertoires likely differ.

TCRdb keeps only in-frame clones here, not all; method: immunoSEQ multiplex PCR. The sample contains 1.5 million to 2.5 million clones, approximately 94% of which appear only once. From germline, CDR1 is SGDLS and CDR2 YYNGEE. V shed 3 bases, J shed 5 bases, and the junction held 16 bases outside the gene matches. The CDR3 sequence is 17 residues long. In the case of this clone: Antigen: not known.

CD8 cells classed as naive were CD45RO-negative and positively selected for CCR7, excluding terminally differentiated effector memory CD45RA+ cells. V usage is TRBV9 and J usage is TRBJ1-1; 7 bases are shared with TRBD1. The TCR originated in a man aged 18 to 29 in good health. Sequenced: naive CD8+ T cells sorted from blood. CDR3 residues: CASSDPKDQGEGTEAFF. DNA of the CDR3: TGTGCCAGCAGCGACCCAAAGGACCAGGGGGAGGGTACTGAAGCTTTCTTT. Filled out from reference TRBV9 and TRBJ1-1, the complete variable domain reads DSGVTQTPKHLITATGQRVTLRCSPRSGDLSVYWYQQSLDQGLQFLIQYYNGEERAKGNILERFSAQQFPDLHSELNLSSLELGDSALYFCASSDPKDQGEGTEAFFGQGTRLTVV.